The subject of this entry is one T cell receptor beta chain. Germline V gene lookup returns CDR1 SGHDT and CDR2 YYEEEE. Trimming left V 4 bases short and J 3 bases short, with 22 bases between. The CDR3 length is 17 residues. Repertoires were generated with immunoSEQ multiplex PCR, while TCRdb's copy carries only in-frame clones and drops some. There are about 170,000 clones in the sample; 65% to 80% occur only once, and approximately 8% lies in the top ten. The sample belongs to a study of blood T cell repertoires in COVID-19. The sample consisted of peripheral blood. The sequence derives from a man aged 60 to 69 with acute or convalescent COVID-19. The V and J genes are TRBV5-6 and TRBJ1-2, with D perhaps TRBD1 (6 bases). CDR3 nucleotides: TGTGCCAGCAGCCCCTTCGGCAGGGGTCGTGTTTACTATGGCTACACCTTC. Translated: CASSPFGRGRVYYGYTF. The entire variable domain, with the rest obtained from reference TRBV5-6 and TRBJ1-2, is as follows: DAGVTQSPTHLIKTRGQQVTLRCSPKSGHDTVSWYQQALGQGPQFIFQYYEEEERQRGNFPDRFSGHQFPNYSSELNVNALLLGDSALYLCASSPFGRGRVYYGYTFGSGTRLTVV.